The 2 T cell receptor beta chains below all came from one sample that was sequenced in a study of beta chain features in type 1 diabetes. Of the isolated RNA, all was reverse transcribed, and so the sequenced material was expressed TCRB transcripts. TCRdb keeps only in-frame clones here, not all; method: immunoSEQ multiplex PCR. The data contain some 150,000 clones, under 60% of them singletons. Sequenced material: Tregs from blood. The receptors stem from a man aged 18 to 30 in good health.

The chain joins TRBV7-2 to TRBJ1-2; TRBD1 matches 7 bases. The V gene's germline CDR1 is SGHTA and CDR2 FQGNSA. Germline trimming cut 3 bases from V and 4 bases from J; bases unmatched to any gene: 2. The CDR3 is made up of 13 amino acids. This chain's CDR3 is CASSLTGTYGYTF. The CDR3 nucleotides are TGTGCCAGCAGCTTGACAGGGACCTATGGCTACACCTTC.

This clone was observed a handful of times. CDR3 bases: TGTGCCAGCAGCTTTAGTTGGGCCAAAAACATTCAGTACTTC. It specifies CASSFSWAKNIQYF. The chain has TRBV13 and TRBJ2-4; D call uncertain. The germline V gene has CDR1 PRHDT and CDR2 FYEKMQ (reference sequence). V lost 3 bases, J lost 1 base, and 7 bases lay in between. This CDR3 is built from 14 residues.